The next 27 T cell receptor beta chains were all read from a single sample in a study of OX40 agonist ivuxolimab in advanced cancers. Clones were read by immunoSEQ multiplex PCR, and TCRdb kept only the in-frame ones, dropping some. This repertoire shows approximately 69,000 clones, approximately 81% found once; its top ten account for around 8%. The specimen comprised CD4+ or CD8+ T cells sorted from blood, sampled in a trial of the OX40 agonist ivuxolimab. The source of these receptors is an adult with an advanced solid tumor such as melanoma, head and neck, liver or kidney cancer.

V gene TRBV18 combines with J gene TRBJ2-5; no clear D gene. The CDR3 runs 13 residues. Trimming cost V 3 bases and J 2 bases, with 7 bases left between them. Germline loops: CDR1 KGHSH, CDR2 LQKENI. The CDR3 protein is CASSPGIQETQYF. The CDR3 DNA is TGTGCCAGCTCACCTGGGATTCAAGAGACCCAGTACTTC. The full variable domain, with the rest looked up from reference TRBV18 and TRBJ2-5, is NAGVMQNPRHLVRRRGQEARLRCSPMKGHSHVYWYRQLPEEGLKFMVYLQKENIIDESGMPKERFSAEFPKEGPSILRIQQVVRGDSAAYFCASSPGIQETQYFGPGTRLLVL.

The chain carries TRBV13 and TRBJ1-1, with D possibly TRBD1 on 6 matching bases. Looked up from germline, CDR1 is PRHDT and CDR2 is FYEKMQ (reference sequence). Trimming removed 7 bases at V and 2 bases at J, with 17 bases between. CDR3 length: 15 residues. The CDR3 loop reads CASKWRGAGNTEAFF. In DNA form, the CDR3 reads TGTGCCAGCAAATGGCGGGGGGCCGGAAACACTGAAGCTTTCTTT.

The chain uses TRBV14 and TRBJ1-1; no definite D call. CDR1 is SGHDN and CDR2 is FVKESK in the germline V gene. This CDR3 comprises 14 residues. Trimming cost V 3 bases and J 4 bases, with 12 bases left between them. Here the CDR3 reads CASSHQGRVTEAFF. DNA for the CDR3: TGTGCCAGCAGCCACCAAGGGAGGGTCACTGAAGCTTTCTTT.

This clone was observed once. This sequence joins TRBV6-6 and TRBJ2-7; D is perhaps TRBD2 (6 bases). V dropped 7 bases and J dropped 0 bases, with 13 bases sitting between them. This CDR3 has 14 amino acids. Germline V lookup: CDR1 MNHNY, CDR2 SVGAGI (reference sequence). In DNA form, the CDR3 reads TGTGCCAGCATCGAGGGACTTAGCTCCTACGAGCAGTACTTC. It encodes CASIEGLSSYEQYF.

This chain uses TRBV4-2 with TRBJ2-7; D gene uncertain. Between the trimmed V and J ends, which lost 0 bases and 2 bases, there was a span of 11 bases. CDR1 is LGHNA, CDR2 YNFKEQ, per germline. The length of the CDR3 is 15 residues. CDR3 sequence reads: CASSQEGHPTYEQYF. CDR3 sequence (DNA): TGTGCCAGCAGCCAAGAAGGGCATCCTACCTACGAGCAGTACTTC.

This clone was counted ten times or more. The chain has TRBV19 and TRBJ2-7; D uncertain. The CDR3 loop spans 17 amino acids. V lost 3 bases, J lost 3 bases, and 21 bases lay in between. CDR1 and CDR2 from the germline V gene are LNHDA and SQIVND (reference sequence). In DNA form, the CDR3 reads TGTGCCAGTAGTATCCAATGGTTGCTGGGGTCGAACTACGAGCAGTACTTC. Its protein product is CASSIQWLLGSNYEQYF.

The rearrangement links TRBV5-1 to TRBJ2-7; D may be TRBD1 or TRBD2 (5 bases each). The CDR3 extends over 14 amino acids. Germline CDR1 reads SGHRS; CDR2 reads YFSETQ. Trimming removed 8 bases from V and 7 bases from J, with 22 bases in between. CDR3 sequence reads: CASTSGLAGGEQYF. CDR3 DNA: TGCGCCAGTACCTCGGGCCTAGCTGGGGGTGAGCAGTACTTC.

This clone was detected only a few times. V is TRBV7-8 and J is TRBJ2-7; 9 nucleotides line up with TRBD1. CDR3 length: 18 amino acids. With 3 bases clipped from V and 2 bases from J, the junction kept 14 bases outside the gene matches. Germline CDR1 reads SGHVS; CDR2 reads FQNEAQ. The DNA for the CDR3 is TGTGCCAGCAGCTTTAGCGGAGAACAGGGGGCGAACCCCTACGAGCAGTACTTC. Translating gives CASSFSGEQGANPYEQYF.

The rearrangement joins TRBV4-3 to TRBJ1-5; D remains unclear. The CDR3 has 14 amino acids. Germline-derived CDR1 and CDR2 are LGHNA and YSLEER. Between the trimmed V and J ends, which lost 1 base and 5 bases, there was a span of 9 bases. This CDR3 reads CASSQGLHYQPQHF. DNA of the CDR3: TGCGCCAGCAGCCAAGGACTGCACTATCAGCCCCAGCATTTT.

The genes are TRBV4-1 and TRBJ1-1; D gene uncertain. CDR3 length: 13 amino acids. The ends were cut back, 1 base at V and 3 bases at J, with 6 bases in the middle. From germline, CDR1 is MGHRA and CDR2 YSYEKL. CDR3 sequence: CASSQVRDTEAFF. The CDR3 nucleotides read TGCGCCAGCAGCCAAGTCCGGGACACTGAAGCTTTCTTT.

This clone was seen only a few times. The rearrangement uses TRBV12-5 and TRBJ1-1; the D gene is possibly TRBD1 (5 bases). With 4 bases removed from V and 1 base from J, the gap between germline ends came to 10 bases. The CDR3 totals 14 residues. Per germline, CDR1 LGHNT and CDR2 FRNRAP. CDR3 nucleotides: TGTGCTAGTGGTTCCCCCCAGGGGAACACTGAAGCTTTCTTT. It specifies CASGSPQGNTEAFF.

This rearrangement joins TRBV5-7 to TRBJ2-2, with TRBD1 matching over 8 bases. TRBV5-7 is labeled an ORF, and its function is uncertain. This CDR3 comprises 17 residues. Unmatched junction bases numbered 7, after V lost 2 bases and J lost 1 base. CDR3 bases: TGTGCCAGCAGCTTACCGTCCGGGACAGGGAACACCGGGGAGCTGTTTTTT. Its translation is CASSLPSGTGNTGELFF.

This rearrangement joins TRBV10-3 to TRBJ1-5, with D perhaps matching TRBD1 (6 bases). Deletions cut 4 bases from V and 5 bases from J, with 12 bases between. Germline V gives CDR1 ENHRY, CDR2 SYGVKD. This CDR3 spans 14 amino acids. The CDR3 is CAISGAGEDQPQHF. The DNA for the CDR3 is TGTGCCATCAGTGGAGCAGGGGAGGATCAGCCCCAGCATTTT.

The CDR3 nucleotides read TGTGCCAGCAGTTTGTGGGGGGGTCGGAATGAGCAGTTCTTC. Its translation: CASSLWGGRNEQFF. This sequence joins TRBV7-9 and TRBJ2-1; 7 nucleotides agree with TRBD2. The CDR3 contains 14 residues. Germline V CDR1 and CDR2: SEHNR, FQNEAQ (reference sequence). The V and J ends lost 6 bases and 7 bases, in that order; junction bases with no gene match: 9. Full variable domain (remainder filled in from reference TRBV7-9 and TRBJ2-1): DTGVSQNPRHKITKRGQNVTFRCDPISEHNRLYWYRQTLGQGPEFLTYFQNEAQLEKSRLLSDRFSAERPKGSFSTLEIQRTEQGDSAMYLCASSLWGGRNEQFFGPGTRLTVL.

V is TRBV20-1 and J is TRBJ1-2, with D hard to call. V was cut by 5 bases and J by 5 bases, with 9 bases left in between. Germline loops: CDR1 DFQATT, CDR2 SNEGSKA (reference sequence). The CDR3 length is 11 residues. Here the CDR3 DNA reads TGCAGTGCTCCCCACCCATATGGCTACACCTTC. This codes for CSAPHPYGYTF.

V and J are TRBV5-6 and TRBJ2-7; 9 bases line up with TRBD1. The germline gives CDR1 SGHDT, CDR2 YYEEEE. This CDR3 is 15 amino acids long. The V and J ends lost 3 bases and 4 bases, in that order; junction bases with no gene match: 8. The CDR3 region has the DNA TGTGCCAGCAGCTCCGGGACAGGGAATTTTTACGAGCAGTACTTC. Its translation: CASSSGTGNFYEQYF. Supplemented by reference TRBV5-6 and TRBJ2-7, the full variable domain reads DAGVTQSPTHLIKTRGQQVTLRCSPKSGHDTVSWYQQALGQGPQFIFQYYEEEERQRGNFPDRFSGHQFPNYSSELNVNALLLGDSALYLCASSSGTGNFYEQYFGPGTRLTVT.

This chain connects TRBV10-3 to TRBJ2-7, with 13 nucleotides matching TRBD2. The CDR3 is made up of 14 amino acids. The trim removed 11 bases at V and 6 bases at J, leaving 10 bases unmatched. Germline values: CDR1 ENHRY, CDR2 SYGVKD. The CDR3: CAAQTSGGASEQYF. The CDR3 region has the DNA TGTGCCGCCCAAACTAGCGGGGGGGCCTCCGAGCAGTACTTC.

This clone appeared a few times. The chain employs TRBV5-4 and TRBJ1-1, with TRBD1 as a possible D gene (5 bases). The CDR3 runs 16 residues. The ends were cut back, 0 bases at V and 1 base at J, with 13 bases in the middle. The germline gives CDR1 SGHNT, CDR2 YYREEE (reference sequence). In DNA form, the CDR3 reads TGTGCCAGCAGCTTGGATATAGGGGCCGGGAACACTGAAGCTTTCTTT. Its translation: CASSLDIGAGNTEAFF.

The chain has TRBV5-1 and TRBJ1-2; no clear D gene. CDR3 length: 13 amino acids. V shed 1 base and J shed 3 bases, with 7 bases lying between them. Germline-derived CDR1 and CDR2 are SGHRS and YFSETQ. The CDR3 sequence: CASSLSQYYGYTF. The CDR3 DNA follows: TGCGCCAGCAGCTTGTCTCAATACTATGGCTACACCTTC. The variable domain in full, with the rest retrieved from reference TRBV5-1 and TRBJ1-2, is KAGVTQTPRYLIKTRGQQVTLSCSPISGHRSVSWYQQTPGQGLQFLFEYFSETQRNKGNFPGRFSGRQFSNSRSEMNVSTLELGDSALYLCASSLSQYYGYTFGSGTRLTVV.

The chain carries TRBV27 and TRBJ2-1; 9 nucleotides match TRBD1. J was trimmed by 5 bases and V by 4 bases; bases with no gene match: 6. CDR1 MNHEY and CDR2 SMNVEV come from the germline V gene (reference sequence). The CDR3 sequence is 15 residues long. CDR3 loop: CASSSGQGSHNEQFF. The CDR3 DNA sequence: TGTGCCAGCAGTTCCGGACAGGGGTCCCACAATGAGCAGTTCTTC.

CDR3 sequence: CATSRERTGRNTEAFF. As DNA, the CDR3 is TGTGCCACCAGCAGAGAGAGGACAGGGCGGAACACTGAAGCTTTCTTT. This chain links TRBV15 with TRBJ1-1; 8 nucleotides align to TRBD1. V was clipped by 0 bases and J by 1 base; unmatched bases: 4. Germline V lookup: CDR1 LNHNV, CDR2 YYDKDF (reference sequence). The CDR3 is 16 amino acids.

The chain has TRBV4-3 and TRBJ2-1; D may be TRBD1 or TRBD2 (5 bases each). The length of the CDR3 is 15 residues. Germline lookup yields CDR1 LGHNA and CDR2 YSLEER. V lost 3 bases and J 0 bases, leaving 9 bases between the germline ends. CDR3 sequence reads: CASSHGGSSYNEQFF. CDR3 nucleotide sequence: TGCGCCAGCAGCCATGGGGGAAGCTCCTACAATGAGCAGTTCTTC.

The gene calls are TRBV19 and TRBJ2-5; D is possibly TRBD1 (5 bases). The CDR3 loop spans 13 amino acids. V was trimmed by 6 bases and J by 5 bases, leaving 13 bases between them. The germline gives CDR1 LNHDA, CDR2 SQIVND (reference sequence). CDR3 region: CASRNQGDETQYF. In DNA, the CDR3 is TGTGCCAGTAGAAACCAAGGGGATGAGACCCAGTACTTC.

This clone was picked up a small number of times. The CDR3 here is CASQIQGNYGYTF. CDR3 nucleotide sequence: TGTGCCAGCCAAATACAGGGGAACTATGGCTACACCTTC. The V and J genes are TRBV2 and TRBJ1-2, with TRBD1 matching 7 bases. V lost 8 bases and J lost 2; bases outside the gene matches: 5. This CDR3 spans 13 amino acids. Germline assignment: CDR1 SNHLY and CDR2 FYNNEI.

The CDR3: CASSYGFMGRAEAFF. The CDR3 DNA reads as TGTGCCAGCAGTTACGGATTTATGGGACGGGCTGAAGCTTTCTTT. V and J are TRBV6-5 and TRBJ1-1, with D tentatively TRBD1 (5 bases). The germline CDR1 and CDR2 sequences are MNHEY and SVGAGI. The germline V and J ends were trimmed by 2 bases and 6 bases, with 16 bases remaining between them. The CDR3 spans 15 residues.

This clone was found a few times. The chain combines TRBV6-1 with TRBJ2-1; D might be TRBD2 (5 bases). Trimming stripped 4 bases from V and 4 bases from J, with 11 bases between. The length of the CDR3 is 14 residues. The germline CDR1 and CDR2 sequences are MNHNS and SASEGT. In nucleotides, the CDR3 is TGTGCCAGCAGTGTTGGACGGACTTACAATGAGCAGTTCTTC. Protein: CASSVGRTYNEQFF.

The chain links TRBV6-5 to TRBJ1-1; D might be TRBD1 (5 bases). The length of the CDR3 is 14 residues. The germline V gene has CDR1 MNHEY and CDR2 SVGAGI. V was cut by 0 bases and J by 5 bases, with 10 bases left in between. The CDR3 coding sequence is TGTGCCAGCAGTTACTCGAACAGGTTGACTGAAGCTTTCTTT. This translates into CASSYSNRLTEAFF.